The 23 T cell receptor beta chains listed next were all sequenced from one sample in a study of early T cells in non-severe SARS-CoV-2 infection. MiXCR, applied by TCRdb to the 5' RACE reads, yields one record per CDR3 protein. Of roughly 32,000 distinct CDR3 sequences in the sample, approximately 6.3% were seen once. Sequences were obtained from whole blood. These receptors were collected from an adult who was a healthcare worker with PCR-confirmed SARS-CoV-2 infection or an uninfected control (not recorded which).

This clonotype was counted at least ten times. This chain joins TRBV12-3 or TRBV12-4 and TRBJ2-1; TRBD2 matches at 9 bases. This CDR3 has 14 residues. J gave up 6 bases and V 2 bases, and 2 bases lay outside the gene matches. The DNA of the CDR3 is TGTGCCAGCAGTTTATTAGCGGGAGCCAATGAGCAGTTCTTC. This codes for CASSLLAGANEQFF.

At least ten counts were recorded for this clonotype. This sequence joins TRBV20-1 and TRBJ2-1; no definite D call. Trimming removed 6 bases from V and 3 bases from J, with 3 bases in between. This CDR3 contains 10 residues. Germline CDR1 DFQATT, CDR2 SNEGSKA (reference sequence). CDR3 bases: TGCAGTGCCCACTACAATGAGCAGTTCTTC. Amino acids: CSAHYNEQFF.

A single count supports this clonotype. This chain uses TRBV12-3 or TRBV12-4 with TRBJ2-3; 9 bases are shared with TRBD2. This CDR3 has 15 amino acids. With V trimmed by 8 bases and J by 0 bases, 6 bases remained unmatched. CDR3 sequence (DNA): TGTGCCAGCCAACCTAGCGGGGAGAGCACAGATACGCAGTATTTT. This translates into CASQPSGESTDTQYF.

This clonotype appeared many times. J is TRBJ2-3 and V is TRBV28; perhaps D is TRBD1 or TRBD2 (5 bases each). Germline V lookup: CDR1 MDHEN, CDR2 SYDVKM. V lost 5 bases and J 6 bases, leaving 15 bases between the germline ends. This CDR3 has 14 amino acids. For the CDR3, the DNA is TGTGCCAGCAGTCGGGACCACTCAGGGGATACGCAGTATTTT. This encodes CASSRDHSGDTQYF.

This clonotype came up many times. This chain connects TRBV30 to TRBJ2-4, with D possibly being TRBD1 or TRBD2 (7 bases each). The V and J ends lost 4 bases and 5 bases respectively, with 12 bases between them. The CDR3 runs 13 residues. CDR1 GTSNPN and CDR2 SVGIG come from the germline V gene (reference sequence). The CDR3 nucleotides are TGTGCCTGGACTCCAGGGGGGGAAAACATTCAGTACTTC. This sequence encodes CAWTPGGENIQYF.

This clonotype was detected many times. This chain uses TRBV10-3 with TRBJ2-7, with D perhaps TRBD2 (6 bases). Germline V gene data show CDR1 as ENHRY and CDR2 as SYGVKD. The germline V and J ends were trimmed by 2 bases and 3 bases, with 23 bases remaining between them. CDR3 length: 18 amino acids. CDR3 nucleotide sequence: TGTGCCATCAGTGAGCTTGGAGGAACCGGGACTCGGGACTACGAGCAGTACTTC. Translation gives CAISELGGTGTRDYEQYF.

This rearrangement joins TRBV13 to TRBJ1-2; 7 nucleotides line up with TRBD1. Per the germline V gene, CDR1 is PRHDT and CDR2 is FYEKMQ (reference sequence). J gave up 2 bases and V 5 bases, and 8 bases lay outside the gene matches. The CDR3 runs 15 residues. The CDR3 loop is CASSNSRGGNYGYTF. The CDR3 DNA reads TGTGCCAGCAGCAATTCACGAGGGGGCAACTATGGCTACACCTTC.

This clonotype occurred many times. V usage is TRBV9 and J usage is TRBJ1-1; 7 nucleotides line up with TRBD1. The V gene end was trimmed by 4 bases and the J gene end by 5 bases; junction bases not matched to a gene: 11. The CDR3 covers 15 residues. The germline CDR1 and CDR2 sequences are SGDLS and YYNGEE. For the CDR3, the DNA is TGTGCCAGCAGCCTACAGACAGGGCTGGGGACTGAAGCTTTCTTT. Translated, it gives CASSLQTGLGTEAFF.

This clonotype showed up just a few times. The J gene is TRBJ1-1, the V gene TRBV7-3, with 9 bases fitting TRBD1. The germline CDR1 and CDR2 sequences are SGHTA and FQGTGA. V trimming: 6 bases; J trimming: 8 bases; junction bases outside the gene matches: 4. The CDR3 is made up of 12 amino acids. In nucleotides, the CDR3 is TGTGCCAGCAGACTGGGACAGGGAGAAGCTTTCTTT. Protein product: CASRLGQGEAFF.

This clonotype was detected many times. This chain's CDR3 is CASSAIDYSPLHF. The CDR3 nucleotides are TGTGCCAGCAGTGCCATCGACTATTCACCCCTCCACTTT. The gene calls are TRBV6-1 and TRBJ1-6; unclear D gene. Trimming stripped 4 bases from V and 8 bases from J, with 9 bases between. Germline CDR1 and CDR2: MNHNS and SASEGT. The length of the CDR3 is 13 residues.

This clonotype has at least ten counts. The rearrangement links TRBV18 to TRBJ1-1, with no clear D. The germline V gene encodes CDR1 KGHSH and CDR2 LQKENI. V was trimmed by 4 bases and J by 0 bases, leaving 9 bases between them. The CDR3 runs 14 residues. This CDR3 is CASSHGRVNTEAFF. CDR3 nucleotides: TGTGCCAGCTCACATGGTCGGGTGAACACTGAAGCTTTCTTT.

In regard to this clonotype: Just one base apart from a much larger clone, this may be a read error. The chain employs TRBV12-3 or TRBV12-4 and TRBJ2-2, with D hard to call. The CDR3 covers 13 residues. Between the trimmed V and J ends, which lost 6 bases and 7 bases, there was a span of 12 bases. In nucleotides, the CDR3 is TGTGCCAGCAGGATACATGGAGACGGGGAGCTGTTTTTT. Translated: CASRIHGDGELFF.

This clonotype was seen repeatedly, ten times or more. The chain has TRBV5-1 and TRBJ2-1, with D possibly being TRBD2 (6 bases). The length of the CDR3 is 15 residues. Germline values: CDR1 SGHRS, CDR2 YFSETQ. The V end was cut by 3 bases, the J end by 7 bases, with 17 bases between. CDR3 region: CASSSGPGGSNEQFF. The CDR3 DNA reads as TGCGCCAGCAGCTCCGGACCCGGAGGGTCGAATGAGCAGTTCTTC.

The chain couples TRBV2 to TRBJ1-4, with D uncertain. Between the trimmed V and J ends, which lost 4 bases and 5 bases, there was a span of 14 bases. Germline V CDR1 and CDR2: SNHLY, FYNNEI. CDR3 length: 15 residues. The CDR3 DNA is TGTGCCAGCAGTGTCGATTTGAGGCAAAATGAAAAACTGTTTTTT. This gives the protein CASSVDLRQNEKLFF.

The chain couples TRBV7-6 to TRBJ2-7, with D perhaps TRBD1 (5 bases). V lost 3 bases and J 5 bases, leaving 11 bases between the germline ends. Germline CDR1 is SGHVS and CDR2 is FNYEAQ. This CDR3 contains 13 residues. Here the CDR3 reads CASSLGAGNEQYF. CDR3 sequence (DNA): TGTGCCAGCAGCTTGGGTGCAGGGAACGAGCAGTACTTC. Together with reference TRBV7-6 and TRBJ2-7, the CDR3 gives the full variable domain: GAGVSQSPRYKVTKRGQDVALRCDPISGHVSLYWYRQALGQGPEFLTYFNYEAQQDKSGLPNDRFSAERPEGSISTLTIQRTEQRDSAMYRCASSLGAGNEQYFGPGTRLTVT.

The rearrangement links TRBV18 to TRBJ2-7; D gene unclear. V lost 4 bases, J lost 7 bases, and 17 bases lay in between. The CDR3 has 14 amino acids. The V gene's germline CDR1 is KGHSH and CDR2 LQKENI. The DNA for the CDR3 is TGTGCCAGCTCACAGTCGGCAGCCTCTGGGGAGCAGTACTTC. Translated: CASSQSAASGEQYF. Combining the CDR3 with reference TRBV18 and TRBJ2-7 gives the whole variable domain NAGVMQNPRHLVRRRGQEARLRCSPMKGHSHVYWYRQLPEEGLKFMVYLQKENIIDESGMPKERFSAEFPKEGPSILRIQQVVRGDSAAYFCASSQSAASGEQYFGPGTRLTVT.

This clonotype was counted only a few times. The CDR3 nucleotides read TGTGCCAGCCGGACTAGCGGGGGGTACGAGCAGTACTTC. This codes for CASRTSGGYEQYF. The gene calls are TRBV27 and TRBJ2-7; 14 bases line up with TRBD2. The CDR3 runs 13 residues. The V and J ends lost 8 bases and 4 bases, in that order; junction bases with no gene match: 1. Germline-derived CDR1 and CDR2 are MNHEY and SMNVEV (reference sequence).

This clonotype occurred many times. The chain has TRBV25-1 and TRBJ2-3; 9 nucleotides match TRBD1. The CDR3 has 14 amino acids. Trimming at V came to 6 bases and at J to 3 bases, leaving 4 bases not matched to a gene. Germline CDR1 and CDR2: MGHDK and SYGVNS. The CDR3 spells CASRPGTGTDTQYF. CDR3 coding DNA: TGTGCCAGCAGGCCCGGGACAGGGACAGATACGCAGTATTTT.

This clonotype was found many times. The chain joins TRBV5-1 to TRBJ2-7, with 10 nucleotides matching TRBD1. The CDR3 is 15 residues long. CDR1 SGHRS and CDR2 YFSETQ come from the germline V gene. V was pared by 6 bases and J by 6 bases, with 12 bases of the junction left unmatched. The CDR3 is CASNPTGTGDSEQYF. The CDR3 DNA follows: TGCGCCAGCAACCCTACCGGGACAGGGGATTCCGAGCAGTACTTC.

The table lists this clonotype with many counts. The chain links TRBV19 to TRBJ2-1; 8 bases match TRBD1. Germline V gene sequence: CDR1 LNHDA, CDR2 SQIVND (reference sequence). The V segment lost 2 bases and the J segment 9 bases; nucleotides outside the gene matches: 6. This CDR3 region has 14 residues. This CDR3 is CASSITGGRGEQFF. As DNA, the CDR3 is TGTGCCAGTAGTATAACAGGGGGTAGGGGTGAGCAGTTCTTC.

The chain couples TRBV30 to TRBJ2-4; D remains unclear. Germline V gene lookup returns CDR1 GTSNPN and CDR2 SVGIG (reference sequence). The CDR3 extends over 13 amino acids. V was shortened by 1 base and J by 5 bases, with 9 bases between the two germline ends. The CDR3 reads CAWSADTQNIQYF. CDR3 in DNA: TGTGCCTGGAGTGCAGATACTCAAAACATTCAGTACTTC. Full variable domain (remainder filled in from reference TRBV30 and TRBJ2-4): SQTIHQWPATLVQPVGSPLSLECTVEGTSNPNLYWYRQAAGRGLQLLFYSVGIGQISSEVPQNLSASRPQDRQFILSSKKLLLSDSGFYLCAWSADTQNIQYFGAGTRLSVL.

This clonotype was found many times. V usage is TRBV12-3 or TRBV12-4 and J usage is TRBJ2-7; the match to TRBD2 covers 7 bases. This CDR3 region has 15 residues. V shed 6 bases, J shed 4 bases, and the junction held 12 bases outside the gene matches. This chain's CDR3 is CASSRTTGGEYEQYF. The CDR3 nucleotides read TGTGCCAGCAGCCGGACAACTGGGGGGGAATACGAGCAGTACTTC.

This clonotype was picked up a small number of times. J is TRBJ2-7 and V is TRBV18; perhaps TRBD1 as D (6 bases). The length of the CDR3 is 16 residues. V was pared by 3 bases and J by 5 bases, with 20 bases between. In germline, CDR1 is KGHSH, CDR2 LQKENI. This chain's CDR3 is CASSPGRTVQLDEQYF. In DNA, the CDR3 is TGTGCCAGCTCACCCGGTAGGACAGTGCAATTGGACGAGCAGTACTTC. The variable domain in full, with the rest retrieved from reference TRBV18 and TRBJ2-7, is NAGVMQNPRHLVRRRGQEARLRCSPMKGHSHVYWYRQLPEEGLKFMVYLQKENIIDESGMPKERFSAEFPKEGPSILRIQQVVRGDSAAYFCASSPGRTVQLDEQYFGPGTRLTVT.